Listed below are T cell receptor beta chains from one sample, sequenced in a study of graft-versus-host responses after intestinal transplantation. Their antigen targets remain unknown. The protocol was immunoSEQ multiplex PCR, while the TCRdb copy is restricted to in-frame clones and leaves out a portion. The table shows more than 65,000 clones, with 90% occurring only once. The sequencing used unstimulated CD8+ T cells sorted from spleen or lymph node cells, collected before intestinal transplant. These receptors all come from a human donor who received an intestinal transplant. Both conserved end residues are part of each CDR3. D genes are given only for firm matches. Not all rows give a size; the values are once, few, many and, for expanded clones, a class.

cdr3_nt: TGTGCCAGTAGTACGGGGGGCTTCCGGGGCCTTTCACCCCTCCACTTT
cdr3_aa: CASSTGGFRGLSPLHF
v_call: TRBV19
d_call: .
clone_size: .
j_call: TRBJ1-6

cdr3_nt: TGTGCCAGCAGCTCCGGGACTATCTATGGCTACACCTTC
cdr3_aa: CASSSGTIYGYTF
v_call: TRBV5-6
d_call: .
clone_size: .
j_call: TRBJ1-2

cdr3_nt: TGTGCCACAAGGGGGCTCAACTATGGCTACACCTTC
cdr3_aa: CATRGLNYGYTF
v_call: TRBV19
d_call: TRBD1
clone_size: .
j_call: TRBJ1-2

cdr3_nt: TGTGCCAGCAGTTACTTGGGGACACCCTCAGAAAAACTGTTTTTT
cdr3_aa: CASSYLGTPSEKLFF
v_call: TRBV6-5
d_call: .
clone_size: .
j_call: TRBJ1-4

cdr3_nt: TGTGCCAGCAGCTTGATCGAACTAGCGTTGGAGACCCAGTACTTC
cdr3_aa: CASSLIELALETQYF
v_call: TRBV5-6
d_call: TRBD2
clone_size: .
j_call: TRBJ2-5

cdr3_nt: TGTGCCAGCAGCGGGACTAGCAGCTCCTACGAGCAGTACTTC
cdr3_aa: CASSGTSSSYEQYF
v_call: TRBV7-9
d_call: TRBD2
clone_size: .
j_call: TRBJ2-7

cdr3_nt: TGTGCCAGTAGTATAGCCCTAGCGGGGGCAACCTACGAGCAGTACTTC
cdr3_aa: CASSIALAGATYEQYF
v_call: TRBV19
d_call: TRBD2
clone_size: once
j_call: TRBJ2-7

cdr3_nt: TGTGCCAGCCAATTATCAGGGCATGAGCAGTTCTTC
cdr3_aa: CASQLSGHEQFF
v_call: TRBV2
d_call: .
clone_size: .
j_call: TRBJ2-1

cdr3_nt: TGTGCCAGCAGTGTGGGCGGGGGGCACTCCTACGAGCAGTACTTC
cdr3_aa: CASSVGGGHSYEQYF
v_call: TRBV2
d_call: TRBD2
clone_size: .
j_call: TRBJ2-7

cdr3_nt: TGTGCCAGCAGTTGGGGGCCCAGCTCCTACGAGCAGTACTTC
cdr3_aa: CASSWGPSSYEQYF
v_call: TRBV27
d_call: .
clone_size: .
j_call: TRBJ2-7

cdr3_nt: TGTGCCAGCAGCCCCCGATTGGCTTATGGCTACACCTTC
cdr3_aa: CASSPRLAYGYTF
v_call: TRBV6-6
d_call: .
clone_size: .
j_call: TRBJ1-2

cdr3_nt: TGTGCCAGCAGCGATAGGGGACTAGGGAATGAAAAACTGTTTTTT
cdr3_aa: CASSDRGLGNEKLFF
v_call: TRBV13
d_call: .
clone_size: .
j_call: TRBJ1-4

cdr3_nt: TGTGCCAGCAGCTTTGGGACAGGGCAATCCTACGAGCAGTACTTC
cdr3_aa: CASSFGTGQSYEQYF
v_call: TRBV5-6
d_call: TRBD1
clone_size: few
j_call: TRBJ2-7

cdr3_nt: TGTGCCAGCAGTGAAGAAGTACGCACGGAGTACTCTGGGGCCAACGTCCTGACTTTC
cdr3_aa: CASSEEVRTEYSGANVLTF
v_call: TRBV6-1
d_call: .
clone_size: .
j_call: TRBJ2-6

cdr3_nt: TGTGCCAGCAGCGAGGGTGTGGGAACACAAAATGAAAAACTGTTTTTT
cdr3_aa: CASSEGVGTQNEKLFF
v_call: TRBV2
d_call: .
clone_size: .
j_call: TRBJ1-4

cdr3_nt: TGTGCCAGCAGCTTGGGACGACAGGCGGTTGGCTACACCTTC
cdr3_aa: CASSLGRQAVGYTF
v_call: TRBV5-6
d_call: .
clone_size: .
j_call: TRBJ1-2

cdr3_nt: TGTGCCAGCAGCTTTCCCCTAGGTCGTGAGCAGTTCTTC
cdr3_aa: CASSFPLGREQFF
v_call: TRBV5-6
d_call: .
clone_size: .
j_call: TRBJ2-1

cdr3_nt: TGTGCCAGTAGTCGAGTAGCCCTAGCTACCGGGGAGCTGTTTTTT
cdr3_aa: CASSRVALATGELFF
v_call: TRBV19
d_call: .
clone_size: once
j_call: TRBJ2-2

cdr3_nt: TGCGCCAGCAGCGCGGGACAGGGGGCGTACGGAAACACCATATATTTT
cdr3_aa: CASSAGQGAYGNTIYF
v_call: TRBV5-1
d_call: TRBD1
clone_size: .
j_call: TRBJ1-3

cdr3_nt: TGTGCCAGCAGCCCAGGCTCGAATGAGCAGTTCTTC
cdr3_aa: CASSPGSNEQFF
v_call: TRBV7-3
d_call: .
clone_size: .
j_call: TRBJ2-1

cdr3_nt: TGTGCCAGCGCGGGGGGGGGAGGGAACTACGAGCAGTACTTC
cdr3_aa: CASAGGGGNYEQYF
v_call: TRBV13
d_call: TRBD2
clone_size: .
j_call: TRBJ2-7

cdr3_nt: TGTGCCAGCAGCGTAAGGGGACAGGCCACCGGGGAGCTGTTTTTT
cdr3_aa: CASSVRGQATGELFF
v_call: TRBV9
d_call: TRBD1
clone_size: .
j_call: TRBJ2-2

cdr3_nt: TGTGCCAGCAGCGCTAACAGGGGCGGAGAGCAGTTCTTC
cdr3_aa: CASSANRGGEQFF
v_call: TRBV13
d_call: TRBD1
clone_size: .
j_call: TRBJ2-1

cdr3_nt: TGTGCCAGCAGCCCCGGGGTGGCAGATTTGAACACTGAAGCTTTCTTT
cdr3_aa: CASSPGVADLNTEAFF
v_call: TRBV7-6
d_call: .
clone_size: .
j_call: TRBJ1-1

cdr3_nt: TGTGCCAGCAGCCTGGACACGACCTACGAGCAGTACTTC
cdr3_aa: CASSLDTTYEQYF
v_call: TRBV11-2
d_call: .
clone_size: few
j_call: TRBJ2-7

cdr3_nt: TGTGCCAGCAGTTTAACGGCGCGGGTAGGCATTGAAGCTTTCTTT
cdr3_aa: CASSLTARVGIEAFF
v_call: TRBV27
d_call: .
clone_size: .
j_call: TRBJ1-1

cdr3_nt: TGTGCCAGCCTAACAGGGGGGGATGAAAAACTGTTTTTT
cdr3_aa: CASLTGGDEKLFF
v_call: TRBV2
d_call: TRBD1
clone_size: .
j_call: TRBJ1-4

cdr3_nt: TGTGCTAGCAGCCCGGCCCCTTCGGGGAACAATGAGCAGTTCTTC
cdr3_aa: CASSPAPSGNNEQFF
v_call: TRBV7-7
d_call: .
clone_size: once
j_call: TRBJ2-1

cdr3_nt: TGTGCCATCAGCCAAGCGTCGACAGGGTCCACTGAAGCTTTCTTT
cdr3_aa: CAISQASTGSTEAFF
v_call: TRBV10-3
d_call: TRBD1
clone_size: .
j_call: TRBJ1-1

cdr3_nt: TGTGCCAGCAGCGTAGGTGGGCGGGTAGATACGCAGTATTTT
cdr3_aa: CASSVGGRVDTQYF
v_call: TRBV9
d_call: .
clone_size: once
j_call: TRBJ2-3

cdr3_nt: TGTGCCAGCAGTGTTCTAGCGGGGACTCTCGGGGATACGCAGTATTTT
cdr3_aa: CASSVLAGTLGDTQYF
v_call: TRBV27
d_call: TRBD2
clone_size: .
j_call: TRBJ2-3